These 18 T cell receptor beta chains came from one sample sequenced in a study of cytomegalovirus exposure and HLA in healthy donors. Researchers ran the PCR with 60 Vbeta and 13 Jbeta primers. Libraries were prepared by immunoSEQ multiplex PCR; TCRdb keeps only in-frame clonotypes and omits some of them. The sample shows around 150,000 clones, approximately 83% of them seen only once. Sequenced: PBMCs. The receptor set was obtained from a man in his forties in good health and CMV-seropositive.

The rearrangement links TRBV9 to TRBJ2-3; 10 bases are a match to TRBD2. The CDR3 length is 16 residues. The V segment lost 2 bases and the J segment 0 bases; nucleotides outside the gene matches: 3. Germline V lookup: CDR1 SGDLS, CDR2 YYNGEE. CDR3 in amino acids: CASSVETSGSTDTQYF. In DNA, the CDR3 is TGTGCCAGCAGCGTCGAGACTAGCGGGAGCACAGATACGCAGTATTTT.

This clone was detected once. The CDR3 DNA reads TGTGCCAGCAGCCTCCGGGGGAAAACCTACGAGCAGTACTTC. Its translation: CASSLRGKTYEQYF. The chain has TRBV7-9 and TRBJ2-7, with D maybe TRBD2 (6 bases). The CDR3 consists of 14 residues. With 5 bases removed from V and 2 bases from J, the gap between germline ends came to 13 bases. Per germline, CDR1 SEHNR and CDR2 FQNEAQ (reference sequence).

This chain links TRBV6-6 with TRBJ1-1; 8 bases are a match to TRBD1. The CDR3 covers 15 residues. V lost 7 bases to trimming and J lost 3 bases; unmatched junction nucleotides: 10. Germline loops: CDR1 MNHNY, CDR2 SVGAGI (reference sequence). The CDR3 sequence is CASKDQGAAYTEAFF. CDR3 nucleotide sequence: TGTGCCAGCAAGGACCAGGGGGCAGCTTACACTGAAGCTTTCTTT.

This clone appeared a single time. The chain joins TRBV9 to TRBJ1-2; no definite D call. CDR1 SGDLS and CDR2 YYNGEE come from the germline V gene. The CDR3 is made up of 14 amino acids. Trimming cost V 0 bases and J 7 bases, with 13 bases left between them. The CDR3 protein is CASSVASGIGGYTF. The CDR3 DNA reads as TGTGCCAGCAGCGTAGCGTCAGGTATCGGTGGCTACACCTTC.

In its sample, this clone was seen a few times. The rearrangement joins TRBV13 to TRBJ2-3, with TRBD2 as a possible D gene (6 bases). The CDR3 runs 16 residues. Between the trimmed V and J ends, which lost 3 bases and 3 bases, there was a span of 16 bases. The V gene's germline CDR1 is PRHDT and CDR2 FYEKMQ (reference sequence). As DNA, the CDR3 is TGTGCCAGCAGCTTGGGGGATCGGAGGGCAACAGATACGCAGTATTTT. Its protein is CASSLGDRRATDTQYF.

The chain combines TRBV5-4 with TRBJ2-5, with D maybe TRBD1 (6 bases). The J call may be incorrect, as the DNA end agrees better with TRBJ2-7. In germline, CDR1 is SGHNT, CDR2 YYREEE (reference sequence). CDR3 length: 16 residues. This chain's CDR3 is CASSPTSGTPSYEQYF. For the CDR3, the DNA is TGTGCCAGCAGCCCCACCTCCGGGACACCTTCCTACGAGCAGTACTTC.

The rearrangement links TRBV7-9 to TRBJ1-1; a weak D match, TRBD1 (5 bases). Germline V gene data show CDR1 as SEHNR and CDR2 as FQNEAQ (reference sequence). Trimming removed 2 bases at V and 10 bases at J, with 8 bases between. The CDR3 is 11 amino acids. CDR3 loop: CASSLTGGAFF. The CDR3 DNA sequence: TGTGCCAGCAGCTTAACGGGGGGAGCTTTCTTT.

The V gene is TRBV5-1, the J gene TRBJ2-1; 7 nucleotides line up with TRBD1. V gave up 4 bases and J gave up 0 bases; unmatched junction bases: 10. Germline V CDR1 and CDR2: SGHRS, YFSETQ. The CDR3 is 17 amino acids. The CDR3 loop is CASSARDRASSYNEQFF. As DNA, the CDR3 is TGCGCCAGCAGCGCGCGTGACAGGGCGAGCTCCTACAATGAGCAGTTCTTC.

This chain links TRBV5-1 with TRBJ1-2; 7 nucleotides match TRBD1. The CDR3 loop spans 14 amino acids. Germline CDR1 and CDR2: SGHRS and YFSETQ. The junction had 7 bases not matched to a gene; V was cut back by 4 bases and J by 4 bases. The chain's CDR3 is CASSEQGSRYGYTF. As DNA, the CDR3 is TGCGCCAGCAGCGAACAGGGGTCCCGCTATGGCTACACCTTC. The whole variable domain, filled in from reference TRBV5-1 and TRBJ1-2, reads KAGVTQTPRYLIKTRGQQVTLSCSPISGHRSVSWYQQTPGQGLQFLFEYFSETQRNKGNFPGRFSGRQFSNSRSEMNVSTLELGDSALYLCASSEQGSRYGYTFGSGTRLTVV.

The chain has TRBV27 and TRBJ2-7, with TRBD1 identical over 9 bases. Trimming took 3 bases from V and 9 from J; bases not matched to a gene: 6. Germline values: CDR1 MNHEY, CDR2 SMNVEV (reference sequence). CDR3 length: 13 residues. Here the CDR3 reads CASSFLQGAGQYF. The CDR3 DNA is TGTGCCAGCAGTTTCCTACAGGGGGCAGGGCAGTACTTC.

The chain combines TRBV6-5 with TRBJ1-1, with TRBD1 as a possible D gene (6 bases). V lost 5 bases to trimming and J lost 0 bases, with 7 bases between them. There are 13 residues in the CDR3. CDR1 is MNHEY, CDR2 SVGAGI, per germline. CDR3 DNA: TGTGCCAGCAGTCAGGGGCTGAACACTGAAGCTTTCTTT. Translation gives CASSQGLNTEAFF.

The V call is TRBV19, the J call TRBJ2-2, with a weak D call TRBD1 (6 bases). This CDR3 is built from 16 residues. Germline V lookup: CDR1 LNHDA, CDR2 SQIVND (reference sequence). V lost 6 bases and J 3 bases, leaving 17 bases between the germline ends. The CDR3 sequence is CASSFLTGSYTGELFF. The CDR3 region has the DNA TGTGCCAGTAGCTTCCTAACAGGGTCTTACACCGGGGAGCTGTTTTTT.

A note on this clone: The junction and the germline gene differ at one end; a read error may be behind it. The chain carries TRBV5-6 and TRBJ1-6; D remains ambiguous. CDR1 is SGHDT and CDR2 is YYEEEE in the germline V gene. The CDR3 loop spans 16 amino acids. DNA of the CDR3: TGTGCCAGCAGCTTGGGTGCCCACTCCTATAATTCACCCCTCCATTTT. It yields the protein CASSLGAHSYNSPLHF. The whole variable domain, remainder taken from reference TRBV5-6 and TRBJ1-6, is DAGVTQSPTHLIKTRGQQVTLRCSPKSGHDTVSWYQQALGQGPQFIFQYYEEEERQRGNFPDRFSGHQFPNYSSELNVNALLLGDSALYLCASSLGAHSYNSPLHFGNGTRLTVT.

This chain links TRBV9 with TRBJ2-7, with 9 bases aligning to TRBD1. The ends lost 4 bases at V and 0 bases at J; junction bases unmatched: 8. The CDR3 loop spans 16 amino acids. The V gene's germline CDR1 is SGDLS and CDR2 YYNGEE. The CDR3 DNA reads as TGTGCCAGCAGCCCTAGGGGACAGGGAAGCTCCTACGAGCAGTACTTC. This sequence encodes CASSPRGQGSSYEQYF.

The chain recombines TRBV2 with TRBJ1-6; D possibly corresponds to TRBD1 (6 bases). Trimming removed 7 bases from V and 8 bases from J, with 12 bases in between. Germline V gives CDR1 SNHLY, CDR2 FYNNEI. This CDR3 comprises 13 residues. The CDR3 region has the DNA TGTGCCAGCAACCTCAGGGGTGATTCACCCCTCCACTTT. Protein: CASNLRGDSPLHF.

This chain connects TRBV27 to TRBJ1-1, with D maybe TRBD1 (5 bases). CDR1 MNHEY and CDR2 SMNVEV come from the germline V gene (reference sequence). V gave up 0 bases and J gave up 3 bases, with 11 bases separating them. This CDR3 comprises 15 residues. The CDR3 region is CASSLSRTPYTEAFF. The CDR3 nucleotides read TGTGCCAGCAGTTTATCGAGGACACCCTACACTGAAGCTTTCTTT.

The chain uses TRBV27 and TRBJ1-2, with D possibly being TRBD1 (5 bases). V shed 4 bases and J shed 4 bases, with 13 bases lying between them. The CDR3 is 14 residues long. Germline V gives CDR1 MNHEY, CDR2 SMNVEV (reference sequence). DNA of the CDR3: TGTGCCAGCAGTTCCGGCAGGGCGAGCTATGGCTACACCTTC. It translates to CASSSGRASYGYTF.

This chain links TRBV6-5 with TRBJ2-7; 7 bases are shared with TRBD1. Germline V gene lookup returns CDR1 MNHEY and CDR2 SVGAGI. The length of the CDR3 is 15 residues. V lost 6 bases to trimming and J lost 2 bases; unmatched junction nucleotides: 10. This CDR3 reads CASSLTGEITYEQYF. In DNA, the CDR3 is TGTGCCAGCAGCCTCACAGGGGAAATAACCTACGAGCAGTACTTC.